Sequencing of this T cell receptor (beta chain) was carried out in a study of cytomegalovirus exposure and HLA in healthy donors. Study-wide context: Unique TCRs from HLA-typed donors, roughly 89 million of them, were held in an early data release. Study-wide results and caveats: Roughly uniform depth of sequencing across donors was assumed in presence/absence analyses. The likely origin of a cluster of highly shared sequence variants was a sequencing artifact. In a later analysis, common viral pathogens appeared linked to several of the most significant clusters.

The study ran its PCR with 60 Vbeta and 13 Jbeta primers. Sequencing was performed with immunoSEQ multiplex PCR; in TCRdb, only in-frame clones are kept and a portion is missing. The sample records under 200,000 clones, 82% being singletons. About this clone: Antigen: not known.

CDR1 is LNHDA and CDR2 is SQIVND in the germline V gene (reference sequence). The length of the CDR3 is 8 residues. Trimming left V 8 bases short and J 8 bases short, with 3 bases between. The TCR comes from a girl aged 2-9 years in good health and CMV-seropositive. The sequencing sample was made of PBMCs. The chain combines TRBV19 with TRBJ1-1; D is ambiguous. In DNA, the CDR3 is TGTGCCAGTGCGGAAGCTTTCTTT. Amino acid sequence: CASAEAFF.